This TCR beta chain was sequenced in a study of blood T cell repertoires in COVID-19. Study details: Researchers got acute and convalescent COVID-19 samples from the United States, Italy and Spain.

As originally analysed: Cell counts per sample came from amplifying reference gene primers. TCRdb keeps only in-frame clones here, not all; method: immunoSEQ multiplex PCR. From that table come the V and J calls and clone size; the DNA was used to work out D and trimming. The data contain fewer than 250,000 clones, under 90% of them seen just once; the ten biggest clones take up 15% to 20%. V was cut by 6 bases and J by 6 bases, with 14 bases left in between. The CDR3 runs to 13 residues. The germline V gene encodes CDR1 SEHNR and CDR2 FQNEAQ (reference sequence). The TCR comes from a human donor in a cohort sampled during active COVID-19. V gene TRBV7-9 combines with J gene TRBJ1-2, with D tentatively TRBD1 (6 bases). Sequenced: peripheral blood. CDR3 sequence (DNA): TGTGCCAGCAGTTTGGACAGATGGGATGGCTACACCTTC. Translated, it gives CASSLDRWDGYTF.